This entry lists 25 T cell receptor beta chains sequenced from one sample in a study of blood T cell repertoires in COVID-19. The method was immunoSEQ multiplex PCR; TCRdb's version includes in-frame clones alone and lacks a portion of them. The table has 200,000 to 300,000 clones, around 87% seen once. The material sequenced was peripheral blood. The receptors were gathered from a middle-aged woman who had recovered from COVID-19.

The chain has TRBV7-9 and TRBJ1-4; a weak D match, TRBD1 (5 bases). V was clipped by 5 bases and J by 8 bases, with 9 bases between them. The CDR3 totals 12 residues. The germline gives CDR1 SEHNR, CDR2 FQNEAQ (reference sequence). The CDR3 reads CASSPQGEKLFF. CDR3 bases: TGTGCCAGCAGCCCGCAGGGCGAAAAACTGTTTTTT. The full variable domain, its missing parts supplied by reference TRBV7-9 and TRBJ1-4, is DTGVSQNPRHKITKRGQNVTFRCDPISEHNRLYWYRQTLGQGPEFLTYFQNEAQLEKSRLLSDRFSAERPKGSFSTLEIQRTEQGDSAMYLCASSPQGEKLFFGSGTQLSVL.

The chain joins TRBV18 to TRBJ2-5, with D maybe TRBD1 (5 bases). The CDR3 length is 17 residues. V was pared by 4 bases and J by 6 bases, with 24 bases between. CDR1 is KGHSH and CDR2 is LQKENI in the germline V gene. The CDR3 DNA is TGTGCCAGCTCACTTTTAATGGCGGCAGGGCTCCAGCAGACCCAGTACTTC. Translating it yields CASSLLMAAGLQQTQYF.

Remarks on this clone: The identical CDR3 is also encoded by other nucleotide sequences in the sample. J is TRBJ1-3 and V is TRBV9, with unresolved D. CDR3 size: 15 residues. Germline CDR1 SGDLS, CDR2 YYNGEE. V was clipped by 0 bases and J by 0 bases, with 7 bases between them. DNA for the CDR3: TGTGCCAGCAGCGTAGACGGGAGCTCTGGAAACACCATATATTTT. This codes for CASSVDGSSGNTIYF. Drawing the rest from reference TRBV9 and TRBJ1-3, the complete variable domain is DSGVTQTPKHLITATGQRVTLRCSPRSGDLSVYWYQQSLDQGLQFLIQYYNGEERAKGNILERFSAQQFPDLHSELNLSSLELGDSALYFCASSVDGSSGNTIYFGEGSWLTVV.

As DNA, the CDR3 is TGTGCCAGCAGCTTGTCGCCCGACGGGGGAAACATTCAGTACTTC. Its translation is CASSLSPDGGNIQYF. This sequence joins TRBV5-6 and TRBJ2-4, with a possible D match to TRBD2 (6 bases). Trimming cost V 1 base and J 6 bases, with 14 bases left between them. Germline-derived CDR1 and CDR2 are SGHDT and YYEEEE. The CDR3 extends over 15 amino acids.

The CDR3, as DNA: TGTGCCAGTTCGACAGGGGGTCGACAGCCCCAGCATTTT. It is translated as CASSTGGRQPQHF. The V and J genes are TRBV19 and TRBJ1-5, with 9 bases that match TRBD1. Trimming removed 8 bases from V and 7 bases from J; junction bases left unmatched: 6. Germline loops: CDR1 LNHDA, CDR2 SQIVND (reference sequence). The CDR3 is 13 amino acids.

This chain joins TRBV30 and TRBJ1-3, with D perhaps matching TRBD1 (6 bases). The V gene's germline CDR1 is GTSNPN and CDR2 SVGIG (reference sequence). The CDR3 spans 16 residues. The V and J ends lost 2 bases and 3 bases respectively, with 17 bases between them. The CDR3 DNA is TGTGCCTGGAGTCCTCCAGGAAGGGGGGGTGGAAACACCATATATTTT. Amino acids: CAWSPPGRGGGNTIYF.

This chain uses TRBV5-4 with TRBJ2-7, with 7 bases aligning to TRBD1. J lost 2 bases, V lost 0 bases, and 5 bases had no gene match. Germline CDR1 and CDR2: SGHNT and YYREEE (reference sequence). The CDR3 has 15 residues. The CDR3 reads CASSLGSGTAYEQYF. The CDR3 DNA reads TGTGCCAGCAGCTTGGGATCCGGGACAGCCTACGAGCAGTACTTC.

The V and J genes are TRBV5-4 and TRBJ2-1, with TRBD2 identical over 10 bases. The germline V gene encodes CDR1 SGHNT and CDR2 YYREEE (reference sequence). With V trimmed by 5 bases and J by 9 bases, 8 bases remained unmatched. The CDR3 consists of 14 residues. CDR3 loop: CASSSDSSGGEQFF. Written as DNA, the CDR3 is TGTGCCAGCAGTTCCGACTCTAGCGGGGGTGAGCAGTTCTTC.

The chain has TRBV25-1 and TRBJ1-2, with 8 bases matching TRBD1. V shed 6 bases, J shed 8 bases, and the junction held 2 bases outside the gene matches. Germline CDR1 is MGHDK and CDR2 is SYGVNS. The CDR3 runs to 11 residues. DNA of the CDR3: TGTGCCAGCAGAACAGGGGGGGGCTACACCTTC. As protein: CASRTGGGYTF.

This chain connects TRBV10-3 to TRBJ1-4; D possibly corresponds to TRBD1 (5 bases). The CDR3 loop spans 15 amino acids. Between the trimmed V and J ends, which lost 0 bases and 3 bases, there was a span of 8 bases. Germline V gives CDR1 ENHRY, CDR2 SYGVKD. DNA for the CDR3: TGTGCCATCAGTGAGTCCAGGGTTGCTAATGAAAAACTGTTTTTT. It translates to CAISESRVANEKLFF.

J is TRBJ1-6 and V is TRBV6-1; 9 positions agree with TRBD1. The CDR3 totals 18 residues. With V trimmed by 4 bases and J by 10 bases, 17 bases remained unmatched. The germline V gene has CDR1 MNHNS and CDR2 SASEGT. CDR3 region: CASSAERGQGLGVSPLHF. The CDR3 DNA is TGTGCCAGCAGTGCCGAACGTGGACAGGGGCTCGGGGTCTCACCCCTCCACTTT.

The chain uses TRBV19 and TRBJ2-5; tentatively, D is TRBD1 (6 bases). V was shortened by 10 bases and J by 5 bases, with 23 bases between the two germline ends. CDR1 LNHDA and CDR2 SQIVND come from the germline V gene (reference sequence). The CDR3 extends over 15 amino acids. CDR3 in DNA: TGTGCCACCGCCCCACAGGGTCGCCCGACTGAGACCCAGTACTTC. This sequence encodes CATAPQGRPTETQYF.

This clone has a handful of counts. This chain connects TRBV2 to TRBJ2-1; D may be TRBD1 (5 bases). Germline CDR1 is SNHLY and CDR2 is FYNNEI. The CDR3 is 14 residues long. Trimming took off 8 bases at V and 0 bases at J, with 11 bases between the two ends. The CDR3 protein is CASWIDSSYNEQFF. For the CDR3, the DNA is TGTGCCAGCTGGATTGACAGCTCCTACAATGAGCAGTTCTTC.

This chain links TRBV7-8 with TRBJ2-7; 10 bases fit TRBD1. V was clipped by 4 bases and J by 5 bases; unmatched bases: 8. Germline CDR1 reads SGHVS; CDR2 reads FQNEAQ. This CDR3 contains 15 residues. CDR3 sequence reads: CASSSRGTGDNEQYF. Written as DNA, the CDR3 is TGTGCCAGCAGCTCGAGAGGGACAGGGGATAACGAGCAGTACTTC.

The chain recombines TRBV13 with TRBJ2-7, with D perhaps being TRBD1 or TRBD2 (5 bases each). The CDR3 contains 16 residues. The germline V and J ends were trimmed by 5 bases and 2 bases, with 19 bases remaining between them. Germline V gene sequence: CDR1 PRHDT, CDR2 FYEKMQ (reference sequence). DNA for the CDR3: TGTGCCAGCAGCCTAGAGGGGATTATGGGAACCTACGAGCAGTACTTC. This gives the protein CASSLEGIMGTYEQYF.

This chain uses TRBV9 with TRBJ1-2; 8 bases agree with TRBD1. Losses at the gene ends were 2 bases for V and 5 bases for J; bases not matched to a gene: 8. Germline V gives CDR1 SGDLS, CDR2 YYNGEE. CDR3 length: 15 residues. For the CDR3, the DNA is TGTGCCAGCAGCGTGGCCACCGACAGGGGTTATGGCTACACCTTC. This gives the protein CASSVATDRGYGYTF.

The genes are TRBV6-5 and TRBJ1-5; tentatively, D is TRBD1 (6 bases). Trimming took off 6 bases at V and 5 bases at J, with 11 bases between the two ends. Germline values: CDR1 MNHEY, CDR2 SVGAGI. The CDR3 is 13 residues long. CDR3 in DNA: TGTGCCAGCAGCGCACAGGGCGATCAGCCCCAGCATTTT. This encodes CASSAQGDQPQHF.

The chain is built from TRBV18 and TRBJ1-2, with D maybe TRBD1 (6 bases). The CDR3 is made up of 17 amino acids. V shed 6 bases and J shed 3 bases, with 23 bases lying between them. CDR1 and CDR2 from the germline V gene are KGHSH and LQKENI. CDR3 region: CASSQLEGGTGDYGYTF. The DNA of the CDR3 is TGTGCCAGCTCTCAACTCGAAGGGGGAACAGGAGACTATGGCTACACCTTC.

The V call is TRBV27, the J call TRBJ1-2; possible D gene TRBD1, 5 bases. Germline CDR1 MNHEY, CDR2 SMNVEV (reference sequence). The CDR3 length is 14 residues. V lost 5 bases and J lost 3, with 13 bases in between. CDR3 residues: CASSPVGGDYGYTF. The CDR3 region has the DNA TGTGCCAGCAGTCCCGTCGGGGGGGACTATGGCTACACCTTC.

The chain recombines TRBV5-4 with TRBJ1-5; no clear D. Germline loops: CDR1 SGHNT, CDR2 YYREEE (reference sequence). The CDR3 is made up of 15 amino acids. CDR3 sequence: CDQPPQTFSNQPQHF. The CDR3 DNA is TGTGACCAACCCCCACAGACATTTAGCAATCAGCCCCAGCATTTT.

This clone appeared a few times. The chain recombines TRBV9 with TRBJ1-2; D is undetermined. Germline values: CDR1 SGDLS, CDR2 YYNGEE. Trimming stripped 0 bases from V and 3 bases from J, with 15 bases between. The length of the CDR3 is 16 residues. For the CDR3, the DNA is TGTGCCAGCAGCGTAGCTCTCGCAGGTATCGACTATGGCTACACCTTC. It translates to CASSVALAGIDYGYTF.

The V and J genes are TRBV27 and TRBJ2-3, with 7 bases identical to TRBD2. In germline, CDR1 is MNHEY, CDR2 SMNVEV (reference sequence). CDR3 size: 17 residues. J lost 0 bases, V lost 5 bases, and 11 bases had no gene match. Written as DNA, the CDR3 is TGTGCCAGCAGTCGCCGGGGTGGCGGGGGTAGCACAGATACGCAGTATTTT. This encodes CASSRRGGGGSTDTQYF.

The rearrangement links TRBV5-4 to TRBJ1-2; D gene ambiguous. The V gene lost 4 bases and the J gene lost 8 bases, with 21 bases spanning the gap. Germline V lookup: CDR1 SGHNT, CDR2 YYREEE (reference sequence). The CDR3 is 15 residues long. The CDR3 region is CASSPGRHTPRGYTF. The CDR3 region has the DNA TGTGCCAGCAGCCCGGGGAGACATACCCCCCGGGGCTACACCTTC.

V gene TRBV6-2 or TRBV6-3 combines with J gene TRBJ1-2; D may be TRBD1 (5 bases). Trimming removed 0 bases from V and 4 bases from J, with 6 bases in between. The CDR3 runs to 13 residues. Germline values: CDR1 MNHEY, CDR2 SVGEGT. The CDR3 loop reads CASSYSRVYGYTF. CDR3 bases: TGTGCCAGCAGTTACTCCAGGGTCTATGGCTACACCTTC.

The rearrangement links TRBV6-6 to TRBJ1-4; D might be TRBD1 (6 bases). The V gene lost 5 bases and the J gene lost 8 bases, with 12 bases spanning the gap. CDR3 length: 13 amino acids. Germline lookup yields CDR1 MNHNY and CDR2 SVGAGI (reference sequence). The CDR3, as DNA: TGTGCCAGCAGTGTTACCGGGACAGAAAAACTGTTTTTT. Protein product: CASSVTGTEKLFF.